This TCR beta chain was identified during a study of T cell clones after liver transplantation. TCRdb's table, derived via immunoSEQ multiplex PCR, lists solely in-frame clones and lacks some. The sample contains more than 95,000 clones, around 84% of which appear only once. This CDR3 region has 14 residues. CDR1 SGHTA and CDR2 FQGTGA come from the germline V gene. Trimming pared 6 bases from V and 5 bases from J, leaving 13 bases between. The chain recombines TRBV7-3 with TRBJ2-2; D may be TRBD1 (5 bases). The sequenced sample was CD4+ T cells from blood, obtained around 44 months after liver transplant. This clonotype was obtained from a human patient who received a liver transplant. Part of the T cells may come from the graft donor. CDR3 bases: TGTGCCAGCAGTCAGGGTACGAGGACCGGGGAGCTGTTTTTT. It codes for CASSQGTRTGELFF.